This T cell receptor (beta chain) was sequenced during a study of blood T cells in healthy people across ages. Only a few counts were recorded for this clonotype. What it binds is not known. The CDR3 extends over 15 amino acids. Trimming stripped 7 bases from V and 2 bases from J, with 15 bases between. With each sample, at least 5 micrograms of total RNA were extracted. General study findings and limits: Unsorted PBMCs prevented conclusive naive versus antigen-experienced comparison.

Primed by a sample-barcoded 5' primer and a J-beta primer mix, a second PCR proceeded for about 7 to 11 cycles. Template switching added a 12-random-nucleotide identifier to every cDNA molecule. No fewer than 2.5 million CDR3-containing paired-end reads came from each sample. One entry per CDR3 protein, called by TCRdb with MiXCR from the 5' RACE reads. The repertoire holds 1.5 million to 2 million distinct CDR3 sequences, with 30% to 35% as singletons. The sequencing sample was made of blood. The chain is built from TRBV12-3 or TRBV12-4 and TRBJ2-1; either TRBD1 or TRBD2 may fit D (5 bases each). This TCR derives from a woman in her 30s in good health. The DNA for the CDR3 is TGTGCCAGCACCACCCGGGACGGAGCCTACAATGAGCAGTTCTTC. The encoded protein is CASTTRDGAYNEQFF.